The 9 T cell receptor beta chains given below trace back to one sample, sequenced in a study of CD8 T cells in Susac syndrome. RNA amounts of roughly 0.45 to 1 ug underwent reverse transcription with random hexamers. TCRdb processed the immunoSEQ multiplex PCR reads anew with MiXCR; each CDR3 protein has one entry. The table records more than 95,000 distinct CDR3 sequences, 85% to 95% of them present only once. What was sequenced was CD4+ T cells from PBMCs. The receptors were sampled from a human donor with multiple sclerosis.

J is TRBJ2-3 and V is TRBV5-4; D perhaps matches TRBD2 (6 bases). From germline, CDR1 is SGHNT and CDR2 YYREEE (reference sequence). The CDR3 is 13 residues long. The ends were cut back, 9 bases at V and 3 bases at J, with 14 bases in the middle. The CDR3 bases are TGTGCCATGGACGTCCGGGGGACAGATACGCAGTATTTT. This codes for CAMDVRGTDTQYF. Using reference TRBV5-4 and TRBJ2-3 for the parts outside the CDR3, the full variable domain is ETGVTQSPTHLIKTRGQQVTLRCSSQSGHNTVSWYQQALGQGPQFIFQYYREEENGRGNFPPRFSGLQFPNYSSELNVNALELDDSALYLCAMDVRGTDTQYFGPGTRLTVL.

The chain links TRBV4-2 to TRBJ2-3; 9 bases agree with TRBD1. Looked up from germline, CDR1 is LGHNA and CDR2 is YNFKEQ. The CDR3 contains 17 residues. Trimming cost V 3 bases and J 2 bases; bases outside gene matches: 9. The CDR3 DNA is TGTGCCAGCAGCCACGAAACGGGACAGGGATCCACAGATACGCAGTATTTT. It codes for CASSHETGQGSTDTQYF.

This clonotype was observed a single time. The chain carries TRBV27 and TRBJ1-2, with TRBD1 as a possible D gene (5 bases). This CDR3 is 14 amino acids long. V lost 4 bases and J lost 2, with 11 bases in between. Looked up from germline, CDR1 is MNHEY and CDR2 is SMNVEV (reference sequence). The CDR3 nucleotides read TGTGCCAGCAGTTCCCTAGGGGTAAACTATGGCTACACCTTC. Translation gives CASSSLGVNYGYTF.

The V and J genes are TRBV30 and TRBJ1-2, with D hard to call. CDR1 is GTSNPN and CDR2 is SVGIG in the germline V gene (reference sequence). Between the trimmed V and J ends, which lost 3 bases and 8 bases, there was a span of 16 bases. This CDR3 region has 13 residues. CDR3 DNA sequence: TGTGCCTGGAGCCCGGAAGGGCGCGGGGGCTACACCTTC. It specifies CAWSPEGRGGYTF.

The J gene is TRBJ1-5, the V gene TRBV6-1; D ambiguous. V lost 1 base, J lost 3 bases, and 10 bases lay in between. Germline CDR1 reads MNHNS; CDR2 reads SASEGT. The CDR3 is made up of 15 amino acids. The CDR3 coding sequence is TGTGCCAGCAGTGAAGGTTGGCAGCCCAATCAGCCCCAGCATTTT. It yields the protein CASSEGWQPNQPQHF.

The chain has TRBV6-1 and TRBJ2-7, with D possibly TRBD2 on 5 matching bases. This CDR3 contains 13 residues. V lost 8 bases, J lost 3 bases, and 14 bases lay in between. Germline assignment: CDR1 MNHNS and CDR2 SASEGT. The CDR3 loop reads CASRSGGLYEQYF. CDR3 DNA sequence: TGTGCCAGCCGTTCCGGAGGACTCTACGAGCAGTACTTC.

The chain joins TRBV5-1 to TRBJ1-2; perhaps TRBD1 as D (6 bases). Germline lookup yields CDR1 SGHRS and CDR2 YFSETQ. V gave up 3 bases and J gave up 8 bases, with 14 bases separating them. The CDR3 consists of 13 residues. The CDR3 loop reads CASSSNRVAGYTF. In DNA form, the CDR3 reads TGCGCCAGCAGCTCTAACAGGGTAGCGGGCTACACCTTC.

The chain employs TRBV11-2 and TRBJ1-4, with TRBD1 matching over 8 bases. CDR3 length equals 15 residues. Losses at the gene ends were 5 bases for V and 5 bases for J; bases not matched to a gene: 7. Germline values: CDR1 SGHAT, CDR2 FQNNGV. CDR3 in amino acids: CASSPRTGRNEKLFF. CDR3 bases: TGTGCCAGCAGCCCTAGGACAGGGAGAAATGAAAAACTGTTTTTT.

V is TRBV6-5 and J is TRBJ2-7, with 7 bases matching TRBD1. V was pared by 4 bases and J by 0 bases, with 12 bases of the junction left unmatched. Germline V gives CDR1 MNHEY, CDR2 SVGAGI. CDR3 length equals 17 residues. CDR3 DNA sequence: TGTGCCAGCAGTTCCACGCCGGGACAGAGGAGCTCCTACGAGCAGTACTTC. It yields the protein CASSSTPGQRSSYEQYF.